This TCR beta chain emerged from a study of CD8 T cells in Susac syndrome. The wider study: Among the Susac syndrome patients sequenced, five or six had active disease and about 8 were in remission. Each patient with Susac syndrome, at the time of blood draw, was therapy-naive, on corticosteroids, or on intravenous immunoglobulin alone.

Random-hexamer reverse transcription was applied to roughly 0.45 to 1 ug RNA. By means of immunoSEQ multiplex PCR, TCR beta CDR3 spanning 54 Vbeta and 13 Jbeta underwent amplification. TCRdb analysed the immunoSEQ multiplex PCR reads with MiXCR anew, one entry per CDR3 protein. In the table there are more than 70,000 distinct CDR3 sequences, roughly 94% of which are singletons. The CDR3 consists of 10 residues. The germline V gene has CDR1 SNHLY and CDR2 FYNNEI. Trimming took off 8 bases at V and 3 bases at J, with 5 bases between the two ends. This sequence originates from a human donor with Susac syndrome. Source material: CD8+ T cells from PBMCs. The chain has TRBV2 and TRBJ2-7; D is undetermined. The CDR3 protein is CASFNYEQYF. CDR3 DNA: TGTGCCAGCTTCAACTACGAGCAGTACTTC.